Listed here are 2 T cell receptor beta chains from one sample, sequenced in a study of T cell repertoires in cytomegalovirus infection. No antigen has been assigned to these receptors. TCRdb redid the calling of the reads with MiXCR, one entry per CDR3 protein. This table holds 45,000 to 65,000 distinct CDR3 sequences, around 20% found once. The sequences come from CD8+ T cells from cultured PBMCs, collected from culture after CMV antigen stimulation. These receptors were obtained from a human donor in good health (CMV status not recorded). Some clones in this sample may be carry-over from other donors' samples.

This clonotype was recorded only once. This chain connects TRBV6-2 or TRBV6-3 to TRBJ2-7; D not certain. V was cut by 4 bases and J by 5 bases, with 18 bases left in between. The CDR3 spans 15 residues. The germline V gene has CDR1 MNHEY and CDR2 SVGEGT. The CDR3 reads CASSSPFEGMDEQYF. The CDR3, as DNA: TGTGCCAGCAGTTCCCCGTTCGAAGGGATGGACGAGCAGTACTTC.

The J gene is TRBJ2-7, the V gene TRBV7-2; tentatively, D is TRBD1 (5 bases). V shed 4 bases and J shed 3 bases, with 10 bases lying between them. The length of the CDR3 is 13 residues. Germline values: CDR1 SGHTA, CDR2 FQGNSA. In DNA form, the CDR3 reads TGTGCCAGCAGCTCCCCAGGGTACTACGAGCAGTACTTC. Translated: CASSSPGYYEQYF.